This passage covers 16 T cell receptor beta chains from one sample sequenced in a study of blood T cell repertoires in COVID-19. TCRdb's table, derived via immunoSEQ multiplex PCR, lists solely in-frame clones and lacks some. The table shows around 230,000 clones, with more than 65% occurring only once. Sequencing was carried out using peripheral blood. These receptors all come from a man aged 35 to 55 who had recovered from COVID-19.

CDR3 sequence: CASSGQGGGYGYTF. In nucleotides, the CDR3 is TGTGCCAGTAGTGGACAAGGCGGGGGCTATGGCTACACCTTC. The gene calls are TRBV19 and TRBJ1-2; D may be TRBD1 (5 bases). CDR1 is LNHDA, CDR2 SQIVND, per germline (reference sequence). Trimming left V 5 bases short and J 4 bases short, with 14 bases between. The CDR3 sequence is 14 residues long.

This clone appeared a few times. This chain uses TRBV7-2 with TRBJ2-1, with TRBD2 matching over 11 bases. Per the germline V gene, CDR1 is SGHTA and CDR2 is FQGNSA. The CDR3 length is 15 residues. V dropped 3 bases and J dropped 9; count of bases not matched to a gene: 7. The CDR3 spells CASSFTSGSMTEQFF. CDR3 DNA sequence: TGTGCCAGCAGCTTTACTAGCGGGAGTATGACTGAGCAGTTCTTC. Full variable domain (remainder filled in from reference TRBV7-2 and TRBJ2-1): GAGVSQSPSNKVTEKGKDVELRCDPISGHTALYWYRQSLGQGLEFLIYFQGNSAPDKSGLPSDRFSAERTGGSVSTLTIQRTQQEDSAVYLCASSFTSGSMTEQFFGPGTRLTVL.

CDR3 sequence: CASSLTDSRNEQFF. CDR3 coding DNA: TGCGCCAGCAGCCTCACGGACAGTAGGAATGAGCAGTTCTTC. This chain joins TRBV5-1 and TRBJ2-1, with TRBD1 as a possible D gene (6 bases). The V end was cut by 4 bases, the J end by 7 bases, with 15 bases between. The CDR3 consists of 14 residues. Germline V lookup: CDR1 SGHRS, CDR2 YFSETQ.

This clone was counted only a few times. The chain carries TRBV4-2 and TRBJ2-7, with a possible D match to TRBD2 (6 bases). The CDR3 has 16 residues. Germline-derived CDR1 and CDR2 are LGHNA and YNFKEQ. V shed 0 bases and J shed 3 bases, with 15 bases lying between them. CDR3 sequence reads: CASSQESLAWGYEQYF. Here the CDR3 DNA reads TGTGCCAGCAGCCAAGAGTCGCTAGCGTGGGGCTACGAGCAGTACTTC.

In its sample, this clone was seen a few times. The chain links TRBV6-2 or TRBV6-3 to TRBJ2-1; the match to TRBD1 covers 7 bases. Germline V CDR1 and CDR2: MNHEY, SVGEGT. This CDR3 is built from 12 residues. V gave up 5 bases and J gave up 9 bases; unmatched junction bases: 4. This CDR3 reads CASSTYRGEQFF. The CDR3 DNA reads TGTGCCAGCAGTACCTACAGGGGTGAGCAGTTCTTC.

This sequence joins TRBV6-4 and TRBJ2-1, with TRBD2 identical over 10 bases. Unmatched junction bases numbered 8, after V lost 6 bases and J lost 0 bases. The CDR3 spans 17 residues. Germline values: CDR1 MRHNA, CDR2 SNTAGT. CDR3 amino acids: CASRVSGRSSSYNEQFF. The CDR3 region has the DNA TGTGCCAGCAGGGTTAGCGGGAGGTCGAGCTCCTACAATGAGCAGTTCTTC.

The chain couples TRBV28 to TRBJ2-1, with D uncertain. V was shortened by 6 bases and J by 5 bases, with 17 bases between the two germline ends. The CDR3 contains 15 residues. Per germline, CDR1 MDHEN and CDR2 SYDVKM. CDR3 residues: CASSHPGSLHNEQFF. CDR3 sequence (DNA): TGTGCCAGCAGCCACCCCGGGTCCTTACACAATGAGCAGTTCTTC.

This clone was seen once. The rearrangement links TRBV19 to TRBJ2-1, with D uncertain. Trimming removed 3 bases from V and 3 bases from J, with 9 bases in between. CDR1 is LNHDA, CDR2 SQIVND, per germline (reference sequence). The CDR3 has 14 amino acids. The CDR3 here is CASSILPLYNEQFF. CDR3 nucleotide sequence: TGTGCCAGTAGTATCCTCCCCCTCTACAATGAGCAGTTCTTC.

The J gene is TRBJ1-2, the V gene TRBV19; D not resolved. The V end was cut by 3 bases, the J end by 0 bases, with 8 bases between. CDR1 and CDR2 (germline): LNHDA, SQIVND (reference sequence). The CDR3 is 14 residues long. The CDR3 reads CASSIYGTNYGYTF. Written as DNA, the CDR3 is TGTGCCAGTAGTATTTACGGGACTAACTATGGCTACACCTTC.

This clone has a handful of counts. The chain carries TRBV24-1 and TRBJ2-3; D possibly corresponds to TRBD2 (5 bases). Germline V gives CDR1 KGHDR, CDR2 SFDVKD. The CDR3 totals 15 residues. Trimming pared 8 bases from V and 0 bases from J, leaving 14 bases between. The DNA of the CDR3 is TGTGCCACCAAAATTCGCCGGGGAAGCACAGATACGCAGTATTTT. Protein: CATKIRRGSTDTQYF.

About this clone: One end of the junction fails to match germline, which may point to a read error. This specimen includes other DNA sequences encoding the same CDR3. V and J are TRBV12-5 and TRBJ1-2, with D perhaps TRBD1 (5 bases). This CDR3 comprises 17 residues. Germline assignment: CDR1 LGHNT and CDR2 FRNRAP. This CDR3 reads CASGLAPRPGIAYGYTF. The CDR3 DNA is TGTGCTAGTGGTTTGGCACCTCGGCCAGGGATCGCCTATGGCTACACTTTC.

The gene calls are TRBV6-2 or TRBV6-3 and TRBJ2-7, with D uncertain. Germline assignment: CDR1 MNHEY and CDR2 SVGEGT. The CDR3 extends over 12 amino acids. Trimming took 5 bases from V and 4 from J, leaving 9 bases between them. CDR3 nucleotides: TGTGCCAGCAGTACCCAGACATACGAGCAGTACTTC. Protein product: CASSTQTYEQYF.

This chain connects TRBV11-3 to TRBJ2-5, with TRBD2 matching 13 bases. CDR1 SGHNT and CDR2 YENEEA come from the germline V gene. The length of the CDR3 is 16 residues. The V segment lost 5 bases and the J segment 2 bases; nucleotides outside the gene matches: 5. The DNA for the CDR3 is TGTGCCAGCAGCCCTGGGACTAGCGGGACACAAGAGACCCAGTACTTC. It specifies CASSPGTSGTQETQYF.

The chain recombines TRBV11-3 with TRBJ2-5, with 10 positions matching TRBD1. This CDR3 has 14 amino acids. CDR1 is SGHNT, CDR2 YENEEA, per germline. V was pared by 3 bases and J by 4 bases, with 2 bases of the junction left unmatched. CDR3: CASSFGTGAETQYF. CDR3 sequence (DNA): TGTGCCAGCAGCTTCGGGACAGGGGCAGAGACCCAGTACTTC.

The chain joins TRBV3-1 (or the pseudogene TRBV3-2) to TRBJ2-3; TRBD1 agrees at 10 bases. The CDR3 has 15 amino acids. J was trimmed by 5 bases and V by 8 bases; bases with no gene match: 10. Looked up from germline, CDR1 is LGHDT and CDR2 is YNNKEL (reference sequence). CDR3 bases: TGTGCCAGCTCCCGGGGGACAGGGGTGGGAGATACGCAGTATTTT. It translates to CASSRGTGVGDTQYF.

V gene TRBV2 combines with J gene TRBJ2-7; TRBD1 aligns across 7 bases. V shed 10 bases and J 7 bases; nucleotides not matched to a gene: 10. The CDR3 totals 12 residues. CDR1 is SNHLY, CDR2 FYNNEI, per germline. DNA of the CDR3: TGTGCCAAGGGGGACAGCTCTACAGAGCAGTACTTC. It is translated as CAKGDSSTEQYF.